These 22 T cell receptor beta chains share one sample of origin, sequenced in a study of T cell changes during pregnancy in multiple sclerosis. Sequencing used immunoSEQ multiplex PCR; TCRdb keeps in-frame clones, though not all of them. Here the sample spans roughly 100,000 clones, approximately 91% being singletons. Sequencing was performed on peripheral blood, taken after pregnancy. These receptors all stem from a female donor with multiple sclerosis, enrolled in a pregnancy study.

V usage is TRBV5-4 and J usage is TRBJ2-2; no firm D call. The CDR3 has 12 amino acids. Trimming pared 4 bases from V and 5 bases from J, leaving 6 bases between. In germline, CDR1 is SGHNT, CDR2 YYREEE (reference sequence). The CDR3 reads CASSPVTGELFF. CDR3 bases: TGTGCCAGCAGCCCGGTAACCGGGGAGCTGTTTTTT.

In this sample, this clone turned up once. V usage is TRBV6-5 and J usage is TRBJ1-5; TRBD1 matches at 9 bases. This CDR3 is 16 amino acids long. V gave up 2 bases and J gave up 10 bases; unmatched junction bases: 12. Germline assignment: CDR1 MNHEY and CDR2 SVGAGI. The CDR3 is CASSYLFDRGKGPQHF. The CDR3 nucleotides are TGTGCCAGCAGTTACCTCTTTGACAGGGGGAAAGGTCCCCAGCATTTT.

The chain links TRBV6-5 to TRBJ2-2; TRBD2 is a possible D gene (6 bases). Germline CDR1 MNHEY, CDR2 SVGAGI. The length of the CDR3 is 14 residues. The ends were cut back, 0 bases at V and 6 bases at J, with 8 bases in the middle. CDR3 sequence reads: CASSYSTGAGELFF. As DNA, the CDR3 is TGTGCCAGCAGTTACTCGACGGGGGCCGGGGAGCTGTTTTTT.

CDR3 coding DNA: TGTGCCAGCAGCCCAAACACGTGGACTGAAGCTTTCTTT. Translating gives CASSPNTWTEAFF. V is TRBV5-8 and J is TRBJ1-1, with no clear D. CDR1 SGHTS and CDR2 YDEGEE come from the germline V gene. Trimming took off 4 bases at V and 5 bases at J, with 12 bases between the two ends. This CDR3 comprises 13 residues.

The chain joins TRBV18 to TRBJ1-2, with TRBD1 identical over 7 bases. The CDR3 loop spans 15 amino acids. CDR1 is KGHSH and CDR2 is LQKENI in the germline V gene. Trimming took 6 bases from V and 1 from J; bases not matched to a gene: 8. The CDR3 DNA is TGTGCCAGCTCTGACACAGGGGTTGATAACTATGGCTACACCTTC. This sequence encodes CASSDTGVDNYGYTF. The whole variable domain, remainder taken from reference TRBV18 and TRBJ1-2, is NAGVMQNPRHLVRRRGQEARLRCSPMKGHSHVYWYRQLPEEGLKFMVYLQKENIIDESGMPKERFSAEFPKEGPSILRIQQVVRGDSAAYFCASSDTGVDNYGYTFGSGTRLTVV.

The chain uses TRBV6-5 and TRBJ2-2; the D is unclear. The CDR3 is made up of 14 amino acids. V was clipped by 5 bases and J by 6 bases, with 13 bases between them. In germline, CDR1 is MNHEY, CDR2 SVGAGI. The CDR3 region is CASSRNQVPGELFF. The CDR3 DNA follows: TGTGCCAGCAGTAGAAACCAGGTACCCGGGGAGCTGTTTTTT.

The rearrangement uses TRBV30 and TRBJ2-3; 7 nucleotides match TRBD2. V lost 5 bases and J lost 6; bases outside the gene matches: 14. This CDR3 region has 15 residues. Germline-derived CDR1 and CDR2 are GTSNPN and SVGIG (reference sequence). As DNA, the CDR3 is TGTGCCTGGTCGGGGGGTACGGGCCCCGTGGATACGCAGTATTTT. Translated: CAWSGGTGPVDTQYF.

This clone is categorized as medium-sized (0.01 to 0.1%). The chain links TRBV7-6 to TRBJ2-3; 9 bases are a match to TRBD2. The V segment lost 4 bases and the J segment 6 bases; nucleotides outside the gene matches: 5. CDR3 length equals 14 residues. The germline CDR1 and CDR2 sequences are SGHVS and FNYEAQ. In DNA form, the CDR3 reads TGTGCCAGCAGCTCTAGCGGGGCGGGGGATACGCAGTATTTT. The encoded protein is CASSSSGAGDTQYF.

In the case of this clone: Additional DNA sequences in this sample encode the identical CDR3. The chain recombines TRBV9 with TRBJ2-1, with TRBD2 matching 7 bases. Trimming at V came to 2 bases and at J to 1 base, leaving 0 bases not matched to a gene. Germline CDR1 reads SGDLS; CDR2 reads YYNGEE. The CDR3 contains 14 residues. CDR3 coding DNA: TGTGCCAGCAGCGTTAGCGGGTCCTACAATGAGCAGTTCTTC. It encodes CASSVSGSYNEQFF.

J is TRBJ2-5 and V is TRBV7-8; TRBD2 aligns across 10 bases. The J segment lost 9 bases and the V segment lost 5 bases, leaving 15 bases of the junction unmatched. CDR3 length: 16 amino acids. Germline V CDR1 and CDR2: SGHVS, FQNEAQ. The chain's CDR3 is CASSQRLGLAVLAQYF. The CDR3 DNA reads as TGTGCCAGCAGCCAGAGGCTTGGACTAGCGGTCTTGGCCCAGTACTTC.

This clone has a count of ten or more. The J gene is TRBJ1-1, the V gene TRBV4-1; 11 positions agree with TRBD1. V was clipped by 1 base and J by 4 bases; unmatched bases: 5. The CDR3 has 16 amino acids. The germline gives CDR1 MGHRA, CDR2 YSYEKL. In nucleotides, the CDR3 is TGCGCCAGCAGCCAAGCAAGGGACAGGGGGTTCACTGAAGCTTTCTTT. Protein sequence: CASSQARDRGFTEAFF.

The gene calls are TRBV4-2 and TRBJ2-3, with TRBD2 matching 8 bases. Germline-derived CDR1 and CDR2 are LGHNA and YNFKEQ. This CDR3 is built from 15 residues. J gave up 2 bases and V 3 bases, and 4 bases lay outside the gene matches. Written as DNA, the CDR3 is TGTGCCAGCAGCCATTCGGGGGGGGCCACAGATACGCAGTATTTT. Amino acids: CASSHSGGATDTQYF.

This chain uses TRBV21-1 with TRBJ2-3; the DNA was not compared with TRBD2, the D call given in the table. TRBV21-1 is noted as a pseudogene. The CDR3 consists of 13 residues. The CDR3 DNA follows: TGTGCCGGGTGGGGACTTCGGGCAGATACGCAGTATTTT. It yields the protein CAGWGLRADTQYF.

The chain carries TRBV29-1 and TRBJ2-5; 8 nucleotides line up with TRBD1. With V trimmed by 7 bases and J by 1 base, 2 bases remained unmatched. The CDR3 sequence is 12 residues long. Germline CDR1 and CDR2: SQVTM and ANQGSEA. The CDR3 region is CSGRGPQETQYF. DNA of the CDR3: TGCAGCGGCAGGGGGCCCCAAGAGACCCAGTACTTC. Combining the CDR3 with reference TRBV29-1 and TRBJ2-5 gives the whole variable domain SAVISQKPSRDICQRGTSLTIQCQVDSQVTMMFWYRQQPGQSLTLIATANQGSEATYESGFVIDKFPISRPNLTFSTLTVSNMSPEDSSIYLCSGRGPQETQYFGPGTRLLVL.

This chain uses TRBV7-9 with TRBJ2-3, with 8 nucleotides matching TRBD2. This CDR3 comprises 17 residues. J was trimmed by 1 base and V by 5 bases; bases with no gene match: 11. Looked up from germline, CDR1 is SEHNR and CDR2 is FQNEAQ (reference sequence). CDR3 DNA: TGTGCCAGCAGCGAAGTGCGGGGGGCAGGGGGCACAGATACGCAGTATTTT. Its translation is CASSEVRGAGGTDTQYF.

This rearrangement joins TRBV7-9 to TRBJ2-2, with D possibly matching TRBD2 (6 bases). Between the trimmed V and J ends, which lost 5 bases and 4 bases, there was a span of 11 bases. The germline V gene encodes CDR1 SEHNR and CDR2 FQNEAQ (reference sequence). The CDR3 runs to 14 residues. The CDR3 nucleotides read TGTGCCAGCAGCCCGGGGGTGGGCACCGGGGAGCTGTTTTTT. Encoded protein: CASSPGVGTGELFF.

The CDR3 here is CASSLDRSSGNTIYF. The CDR3 DNA is TGTGCCAGCTCCCTGGACAGAAGCTCTGGAAACACCATATATTTT. V and J are TRBV18 and TRBJ1-3; tentatively, D is TRBD1 (6 bases). Trimming removed 6 bases at V and 0 bases at J, with 12 bases between. The germline CDR1 and CDR2 sequences are KGHSH and LQKENI. The CDR3 length is 15 residues.

J is TRBJ1-6 and V is TRBV30, with TRBD1 identical over 7 bases. The CDR3 is 17 amino acids. Germline-derived CDR1 and CDR2 are GTSNPN and SVGIG (reference sequence). V dropped 1 base and J dropped 2; count of bases not matched to a gene: 8. The CDR3 bases are TGTGCCTGGAGTGGTCAGGGGGGACAGACCTATAATTCACCCCTCCACTTT. Translated, it gives CAWSGQGGQTYNSPLHF.

This chain joins TRBV4-1 and TRBJ1-1; D is unresolved. The CDR3 has 16 amino acids. Germline V CDR1 and CDR2: MGHRA, YSYEKL. Trimming stripped 0 bases from V and 2 bases from J, with 13 bases between. CDR3 DNA sequence: TGCGCCAGCAGCCAAGATTTTTTGGAGGGAAACACTGAAGCTTTCTTT. Translating gives CASSQDFLEGNTEAFF.

The genes are TRBV6-5 and TRBJ2-5; D is undetermined. V was clipped by 0 bases and J by 3 bases, with 8 bases between them. The CDR3 runs 14 residues. Germline CDR1 and CDR2: MNHEY and SVGAGI. CDR3 in DNA: TGTGCCAGCAGTTACTCAATCGGAGAAGAGACCCAGTACTTC. Translating gives CASSYSIGEETQYF.

This chain connects TRBV19 to TRBJ2-2; D gene ambiguous. CDR3 length: 13 amino acids. Germline CDR1 is LNHDA and CDR2 is SQIVND (reference sequence). Between the trimmed V and J ends, which lost 8 bases and 5 bases, there was a span of 12 bases. The CDR3 DNA follows: TGTGCCAGTCCCCCCCAGGTAACCGGGGAGCTGTTTTTT. Translated, it gives CASPPQVTGELFF.

The chain combines TRBV11-2 with TRBJ2-5; possible D gene TRBD1, 5 bases. The ends were cut back, 5 bases at V and 1 base at J, with 14 bases in the middle. Per germline, CDR1 SGHAT and CDR2 FQNNGV. The CDR3 has 15 amino acids. The CDR3 here is CASSPGDRAQETQYF. The CDR3 nucleotides are TGTGCCAGCAGCCCTGGCGACAGAGCCCAAGAGACCCAGTACTTC.